This TCR beta chain was recorded in a study of blood T cells in healthy people across ages. Trimming took 4 bases from V and 3 from J; bases not matched to a gene: 7. CDR3 size: 14 residues. Germline V CDR1 and CDR2: DFQATT, SNEGSKA (reference sequence). PCR was performed a second time for roughly 7 to 11 cycles using a sample-barcoded 5' primer and a J-beta primer mix. TCRdb independently ran MiXCR on the 5' RACE reads; one entry per CDR3 protein. The sample has 1.6 million or so distinct CDR3 sequences, roughly a third seen once. This receptor was identified in a woman between 25 and 40 years old in good health. This chain connects TRBV20-1 to TRBJ1-1; 8 nucleotides match TRBD1. The specimen was blood. The CDR3 coding sequence is TGCAGTGCTACGAAGACAGGGGTGGACACTGAAGCTTTCTTT. This encodes CSATKTGVDTEAFF.